This TCR beta chain was sequenced in a study of type 1 regulatory T cells. Study as a whole: This in vitro CD4 product, T-allo10, is enriched for Tr1 cells and alloantigen-specific.

TCRdb reprocessed the reads via MiXCR and lists one record per CDR3 protein. Among approximately 90,000 distinct CDR3 sequences, roughly 31% were seen once, and the ten largest hold roughly 2.4%. The sample holds a few counts of this clonotype. The CDR3 is 12 amino acids. CDR1 and CDR2 from the germline V gene are SGHTA and FQGNSA. Trimming removed 1 base from V and 1 base from J, with 2 bases in between. The chain joins TRBV7-2 to TRBJ2-7; no clear D. Material for sequencing was CD4+ T cells, either the whole sample or a sorted fraction (not recorded which). The receptor was isolated from a human donor in good health. The CDR3 region has the DNA TGTGCCAGCAGCTTAGGTTCCTACGAGCAGTACTTC. This codes for CASSLGSYEQYF.